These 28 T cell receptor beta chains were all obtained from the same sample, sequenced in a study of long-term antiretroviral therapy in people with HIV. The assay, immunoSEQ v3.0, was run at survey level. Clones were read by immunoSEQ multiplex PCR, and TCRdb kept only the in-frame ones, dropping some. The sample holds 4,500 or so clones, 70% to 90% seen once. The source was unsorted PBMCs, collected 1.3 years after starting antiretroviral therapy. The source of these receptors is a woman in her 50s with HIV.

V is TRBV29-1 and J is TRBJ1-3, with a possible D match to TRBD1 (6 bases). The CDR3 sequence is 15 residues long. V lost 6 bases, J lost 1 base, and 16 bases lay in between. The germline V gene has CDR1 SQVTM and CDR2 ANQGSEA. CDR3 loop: CSVADSGTSGNTIYF. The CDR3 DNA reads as TGCAGCGTAGCCGATTCCGGGACATCTGGAAACACCATATATTTT.

The CDR3 sequence is CASSVETGRKGNEQFF. The CDR3 region has the DNA TGTGCCAGCAGCGTCGAAACAGGGAGGAAGGGCAATGAGCAGTTCTTC. This chain links TRBV9 with TRBJ2-1, with D possibly being TRBD1 or TRBD2 (6 bases each). The CDR3 spans 16 residues. Germline CDR1 SGDLS, CDR2 YYNGEE. V lost 2 bases and J 6 bases, leaving 18 bases between the germline ends.

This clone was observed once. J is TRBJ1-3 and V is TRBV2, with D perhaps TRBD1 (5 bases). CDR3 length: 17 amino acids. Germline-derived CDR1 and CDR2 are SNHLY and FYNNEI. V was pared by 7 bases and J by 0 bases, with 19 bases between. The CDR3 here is CASTTEGLLGSGNTIYF. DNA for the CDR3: TGTGCCAGCACCACGGAGGGACTTCTAGGCTCTGGAAACACCATATATTTT.

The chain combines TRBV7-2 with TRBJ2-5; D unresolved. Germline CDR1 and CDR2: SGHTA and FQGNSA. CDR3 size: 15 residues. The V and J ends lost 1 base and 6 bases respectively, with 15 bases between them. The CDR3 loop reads CASSLEQIVWKTQYF. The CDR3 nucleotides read TGTGCCAGCAGCTTAGAACAAATAGTATGGAAGACCCAGTACTTC.

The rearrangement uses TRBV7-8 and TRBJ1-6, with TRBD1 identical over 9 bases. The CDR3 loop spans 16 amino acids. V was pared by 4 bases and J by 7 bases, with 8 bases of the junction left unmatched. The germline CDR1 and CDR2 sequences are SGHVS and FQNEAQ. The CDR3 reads CASSSPTGTGNSPLHF. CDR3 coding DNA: TGTGCCAGCAGCTCACCGACCGGGACAGGGAATTCACCCCTCCACTTT.

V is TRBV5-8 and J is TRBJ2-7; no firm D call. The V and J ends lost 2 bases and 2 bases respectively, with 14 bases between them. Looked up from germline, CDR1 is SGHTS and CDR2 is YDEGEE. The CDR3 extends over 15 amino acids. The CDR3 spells CASSLWAVNTYEQYV. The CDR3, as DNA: TGTGCCAGCAGCTTATGGGCCGTTAACACCTACGAGCAGTACGTC.

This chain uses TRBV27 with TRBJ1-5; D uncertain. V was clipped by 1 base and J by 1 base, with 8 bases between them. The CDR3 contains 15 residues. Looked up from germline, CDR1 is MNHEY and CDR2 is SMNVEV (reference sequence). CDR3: CASSLFDGSNQPQHF. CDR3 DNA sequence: TGTGCCAGCAGTTTATTCGATGGAAGCAATCAGCCCCAGCATTTT.

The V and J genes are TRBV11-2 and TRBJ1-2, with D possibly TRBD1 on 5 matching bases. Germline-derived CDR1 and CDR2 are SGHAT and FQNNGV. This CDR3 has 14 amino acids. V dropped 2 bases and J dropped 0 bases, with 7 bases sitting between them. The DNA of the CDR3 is TGTGCCAGCAGCTTAACCAGGGCTAACTATGGCTACACCTTC. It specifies CASSLTRANYGYTF. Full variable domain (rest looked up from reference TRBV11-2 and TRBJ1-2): EAGVAQSPRYKIIEKRQSVAFWCNPISGHATLYWYQQILGQGPKLLIQFQNNGVVDDSQLPKDRFSAERLKGVDSTLKIQPAKLEDSAVYLCASSLTRANYGYTFGSGTRLTVV.

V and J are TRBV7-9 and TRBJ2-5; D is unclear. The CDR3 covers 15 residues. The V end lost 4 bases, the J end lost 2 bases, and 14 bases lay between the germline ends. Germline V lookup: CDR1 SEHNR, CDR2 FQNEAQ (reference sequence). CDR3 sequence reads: CASSSLKEVQETQYF. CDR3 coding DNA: TGTGCCAGCAGCTCTTTAAAAGAGGTACAAGAGACCCAGTACTTC.

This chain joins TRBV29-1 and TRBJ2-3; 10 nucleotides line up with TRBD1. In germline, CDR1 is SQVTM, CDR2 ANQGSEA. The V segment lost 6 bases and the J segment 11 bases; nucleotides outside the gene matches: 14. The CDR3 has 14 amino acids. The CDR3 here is CSVDGTGAAFEQYF. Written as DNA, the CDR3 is TGCAGCGTCGACGGGACAGGGGCGGCTTTCGAGCAGTATTTT.

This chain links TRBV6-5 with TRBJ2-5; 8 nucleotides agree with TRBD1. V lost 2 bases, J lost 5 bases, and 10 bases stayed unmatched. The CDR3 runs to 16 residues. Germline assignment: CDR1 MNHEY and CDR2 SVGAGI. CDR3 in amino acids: CASSYASGTGQETQYF. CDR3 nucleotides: TGTGCCAGCAGTTACGCGTCCGGGACAGGCCAGGAGACCCAGTACTTC.

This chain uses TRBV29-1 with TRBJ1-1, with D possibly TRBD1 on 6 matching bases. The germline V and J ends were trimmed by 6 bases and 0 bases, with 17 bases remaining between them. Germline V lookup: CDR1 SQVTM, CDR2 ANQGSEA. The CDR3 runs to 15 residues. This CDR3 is CSVGGQSMVNTEAFF. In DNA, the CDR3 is TGCAGCGTGGGGGGCCAGTCTATGGTGAACACTGAAGCTTTCTTT.

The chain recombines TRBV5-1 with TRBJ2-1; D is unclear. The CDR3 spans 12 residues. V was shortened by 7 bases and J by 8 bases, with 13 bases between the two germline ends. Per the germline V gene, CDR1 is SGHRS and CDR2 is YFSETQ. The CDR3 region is CASSDGRDEQFF. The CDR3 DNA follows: TGCGCCAGCTCGGACGGTAGGGATGAGCAGTTCTTC.

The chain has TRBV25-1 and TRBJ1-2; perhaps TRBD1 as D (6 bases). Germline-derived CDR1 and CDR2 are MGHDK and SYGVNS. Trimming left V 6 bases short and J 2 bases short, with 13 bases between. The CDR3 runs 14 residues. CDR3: CASSKSGVNYGYTF. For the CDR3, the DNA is TGTGCCAGCAGCAAGTCAGGGGTAAACTATGGCTACACCTTC.

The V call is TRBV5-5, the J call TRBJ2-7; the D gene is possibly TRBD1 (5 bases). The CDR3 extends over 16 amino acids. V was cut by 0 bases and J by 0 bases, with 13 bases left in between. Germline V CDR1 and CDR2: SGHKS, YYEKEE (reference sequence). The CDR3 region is CASSLALGEGSYEQYF. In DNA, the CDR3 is TGTGCCAGCAGCTTGGCCTTAGGGGAAGGCTCCTACGAGCAGTACTTC.

The CDR3 DNA reads TGTGCCAGCAGCTTGAGAGGGACTAGCGGGGGAGAGACCCAGTACTTC. This translates into CASSLRGTSGGETQYF. This chain connects TRBV5-6 to TRBJ2-5; 14 bases agree with TRBD2. J was trimmed by 4 bases and V by 1 base; bases with no gene match: 3. The germline V gene has CDR1 SGHDT and CDR2 YYEEEE. The CDR3 extends over 16 amino acids. Together with reference TRBV5-6 and TRBJ2-5, the CDR3 gives the full variable domain: DAGVTQSPTHLIKTRGQQVTLRCSPKSGHDTVSWYQQALGQGPQFIFQYYEEEERQRGNFPDRFSGHQFPNYSSELNVNALLLGDSALYLCASSLRGTSGGETQYFGPGTRLLVL.

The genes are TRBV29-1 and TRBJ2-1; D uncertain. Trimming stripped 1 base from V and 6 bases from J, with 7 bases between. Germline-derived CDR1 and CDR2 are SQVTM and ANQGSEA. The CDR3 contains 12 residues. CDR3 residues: CSVEGRANEQFF. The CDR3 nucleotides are TGCAGCGTTGAAGGCCGAGCCAATGAGCAGTTCTTC.

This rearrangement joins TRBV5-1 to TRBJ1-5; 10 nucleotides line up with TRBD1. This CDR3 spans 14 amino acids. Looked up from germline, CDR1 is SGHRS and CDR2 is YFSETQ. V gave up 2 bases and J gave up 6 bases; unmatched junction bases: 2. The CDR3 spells CASSLGQGGQPQHF. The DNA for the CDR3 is TGCGCCAGCAGCTTAGGACAGGGGGGTCAGCCCCAGCATTTT.

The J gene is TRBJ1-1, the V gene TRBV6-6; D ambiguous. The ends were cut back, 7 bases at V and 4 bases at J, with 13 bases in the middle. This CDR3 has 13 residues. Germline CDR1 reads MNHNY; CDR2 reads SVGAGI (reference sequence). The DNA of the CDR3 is TGTGCCAGCAAACTAGAGGGTGGCACTGAAGCTTTCTTT. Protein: CASKLEGGTEAFF.

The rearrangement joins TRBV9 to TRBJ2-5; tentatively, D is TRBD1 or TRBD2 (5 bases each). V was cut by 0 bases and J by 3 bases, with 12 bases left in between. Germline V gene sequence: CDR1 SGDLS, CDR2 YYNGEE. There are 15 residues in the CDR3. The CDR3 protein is CASSVGGTSEETQYF. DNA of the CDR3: TGTGCCAGCAGCGTAGGGGGGACGTCTGAAGAGACCCAGTACTTC.

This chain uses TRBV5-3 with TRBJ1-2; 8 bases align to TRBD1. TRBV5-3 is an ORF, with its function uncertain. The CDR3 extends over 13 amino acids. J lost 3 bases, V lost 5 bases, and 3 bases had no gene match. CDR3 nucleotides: TGTGCCAGAAGGTTGACAGGGGACTATGGCTACACCTTC. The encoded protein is CARRLTGDYGYTF.

CDR3 coding DNA: TGTGCCAGCTCACCGGCAGGGGCGTACGATACGCAGTATTTT. It encodes CASSPAGAYDTQYF. The chain links TRBV18 to TRBJ2-3; TRBD1 is a possible D gene (6 bases). Trimming removed 3 bases from V and 6 bases from J, with 13 bases in between. Germline-derived CDR1 and CDR2 are KGHSH and LQKENI. The CDR3 contains 14 residues.

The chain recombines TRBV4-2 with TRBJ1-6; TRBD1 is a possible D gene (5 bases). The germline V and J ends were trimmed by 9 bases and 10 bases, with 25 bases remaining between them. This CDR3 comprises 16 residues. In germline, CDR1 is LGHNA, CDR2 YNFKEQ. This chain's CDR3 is CASLRGAGTRRSPLHF. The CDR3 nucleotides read TGTGCCAGTTTAAGAGGCGCCGGGACCCGACGGTCACCCCTCCACTTT.

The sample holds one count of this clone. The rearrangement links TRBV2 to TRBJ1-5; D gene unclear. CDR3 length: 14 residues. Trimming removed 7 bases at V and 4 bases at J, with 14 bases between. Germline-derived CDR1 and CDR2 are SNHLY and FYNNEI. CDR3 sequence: CASTPGSLNQPQHF. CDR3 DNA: TGTGCCAGCACCCCCGGCAGCCTTAATCAGCCCCAGCATTTT.

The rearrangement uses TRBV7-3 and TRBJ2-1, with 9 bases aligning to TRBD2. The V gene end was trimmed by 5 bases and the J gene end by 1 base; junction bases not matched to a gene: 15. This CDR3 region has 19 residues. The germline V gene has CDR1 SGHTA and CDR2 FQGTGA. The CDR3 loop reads CASSPGQGLALGSYNEQFF. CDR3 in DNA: TGTGCCAGCAGCCCAGGCCAAGGACTAGCGTTGGGGTCCTACAATGAGCAGTTCTTC. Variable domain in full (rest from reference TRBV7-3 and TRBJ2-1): GAGVSQTPSNKVTEKGKYVELRCDPISGHTALYWYRQSLGQGPEFLIYFQGTGAADDSGLPNDRFFAVRPEGSVSTLKIQRTERGDSAVYLCASSPGQGLALGSYNEQFFGPGTRLTVL.

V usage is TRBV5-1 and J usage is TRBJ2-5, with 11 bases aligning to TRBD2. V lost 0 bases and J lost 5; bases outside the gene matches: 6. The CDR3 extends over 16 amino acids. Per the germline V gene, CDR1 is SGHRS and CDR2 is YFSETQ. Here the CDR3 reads CASSLEPSGGWETQYF. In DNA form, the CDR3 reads TGCGCCAGCAGCTTGGAGCCTAGCGGGGGGTGGGAGACCCAGTACTTC. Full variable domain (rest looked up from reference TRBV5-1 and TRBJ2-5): KAGVTQTPRYLIKTRGQQVTLSCSPISGHRSVSWYQQTPGQGLQFLFEYFSETQRNKGNFPGRFSGRQFSNSRSEMNVSTLELGDSALYLCASSLEPSGGWETQYFGPGTRLLVL.

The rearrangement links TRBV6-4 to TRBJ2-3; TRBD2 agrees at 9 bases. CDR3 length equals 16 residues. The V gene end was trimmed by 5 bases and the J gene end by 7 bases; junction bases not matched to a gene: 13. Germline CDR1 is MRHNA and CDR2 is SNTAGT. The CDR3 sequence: CASSQRWGGGANTQYF. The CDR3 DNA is TGTGCCAGCAGTCAGCGTTGGGGCGGGGGGGCGAATACGCAGTATTTT.

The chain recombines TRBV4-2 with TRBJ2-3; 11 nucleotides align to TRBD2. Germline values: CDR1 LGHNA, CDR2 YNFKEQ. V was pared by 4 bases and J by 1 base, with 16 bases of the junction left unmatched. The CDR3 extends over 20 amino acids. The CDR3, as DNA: TGTGCCAGCAGCCGATCTAGCGGGGGGCCCTCGAGGGTCGGCACAGATACGCAGTATTTT. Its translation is CASSRSSGGPSRVGTDTQYF.